This TCR beta chain was recovered during a study of T cells in Graves' hyperthyroidism and ophthalmopathy. General study points: Ophthalmopathy and stable hyperthyroidism were told apart by a 13 V-J model. Ophthalmopathy was predicted by the model a median of approximately 6.6 months ahead of onset. Most thyroid clonotypes expanded above 0.001 appeared in blood too.

By frequency in the sample, this clonotype is medium-sized. Its target is unknown. TCR beta CDR3 regions were amplified from RNA. The HTBI primer set served for first-round RT-PCR of the TCR CDR3. TCRdb independently ran MiXCR on the multiplex PCR reads; one entry per CDR3 protein. The top ten clones hold roughly 10% of a sample with roughly 93,000 distinct CDR3 sequences, around 37% of them seen once. This CDR3 has 16 amino acids. CDR1 and CDR2 from the germline V gene are SGHVS and FNYEAQ. Trimming cost V 1 base and J 4 bases; bases outside gene matches: 5. The sequence derives from a woman aged 25-40 years with Graves' hyperthyroidism. The specimen was peripheral blood or thyroid tissue (not recorded which). The chain couples TRBV7-6 to TRBJ2-7, with 12 positions matching TRBD2. Here the CDR3 reads CASSLGTSGNRYEQYF. CDR3 nucleotide sequence: TGTGCCAGCAGCTTAGGGACTAGCGGGAATAGGTACGAGCAGTACTTC.